This T cell receptor beta chain was documented in a study of Ad26.COV2.S vaccination and SARS-CoV-2 variants. From germline, CDR1 is SSHAT and CDR2 FNYEAQ (reference sequence). The CDR3 contains 13 residues. Some clones are missing from TCRdb's copy, which holds only in-frame ones; the method was immunoSEQ multiplex PCR. This table has fewer than 800,000 clones, more than 70% appearing once. Comments on this clone: Germline is not matched at one junction end, which may reflect a read error.

Regarding treatment: 15 to 20 received Ad26.COV2.S at low or high dose, single or two shots; 5 received placebo; per-sample allocation not given. Each sample was drawn 63 days after the first injection (of vaccine or placebo). An adult donor aged 18-55 years was enrolled in Boston. The source is a person aged 18-65 years who received the Ad26.COV2.S COVID-19 vaccine or a placebo. This sample comprised peripheral blood, obtained in a trial of Ad26.COV2.S vaccine versus placebo. The rearrangement joins TRBV7-7 to TRBJ2-3, with TRBD1 matching over 7 bases. CDR3 loop: CASSFTGADTQYF. The CDR3 DNA reads as TGTGCTAGCAGTTTCACAGGGGCAGATACGCAGTATTTT.